This T cell receptor beta chain was obtained from a study of OX40 agonist ivuxolimab in advanced cancers. TCRdb's table, derived via immunoSEQ multiplex PCR, lists solely in-frame clones and lacks some. The table has about 79,000 clones, more than 85% seen once; the top ten hold over 0.9%. The CDR3 consists of 17 residues. CDR1 SGHRS and CDR2 YFSETQ come from the germline V gene. Trimming removed 1 base at V and 1 base at J, with 16 bases between. Specimen: CD4+ or CD8+ T cells sorted from blood, collected in a trial of the OX40 agonist ivuxolimab. The source is an adult with an advanced solid tumor such as melanoma, head and neck, liver or kidney cancer. V gene TRBV5-1 combines with J gene TRBJ2-3; D is possibly TRBD1 (6 bases). The CDR3 DNA reads as TGCGCCAGCAGCTTGAGTCCTCAGGGGTCCGGCACAGATACGCAGTATTTT. This gives the protein CASSLSPQGSGTDTQYF.